This is a list of T cell receptor beta chains from one sample in a study of post-analysis software for immune sequencing data. A single record per CDR3 protein comes from TCRdb applying MiXCR to the PCR reads. The sample yields about 770,000 distinct CDR3 sequences, 46% seen once. Input material: blood. Every receptor here comes from a girl between 5 and 17 years old with multiple sclerosis. CDR3s include the opening cysteine and the closing phenylalanine or tryptophan. A D gene is named only where the DNA matches it firmly.

j_gene	len	d_gene	v_gene	CDR3aa
TRBJ2-3	16	TRBD2	TRBV24-1	CATSAGTSGLTDTQYF
TRBJ2-1	13	TRBD2	TRBV7-2	CASSLAAGGEQFF
TRBJ2-6	15	.	TRBV30	CAWSVGTAGANVLTF
TRBJ2-3	14	.	TRBV20-1	CSAREVAVGDTQYF
TRBJ2-4	14	.	TRBV7-2	CASSFGPRKNIQYF
TRBJ2-1	16	TRBD1	TRBV7-6	CASSSTGGSSYNEQFF
TRBJ2-3	14	.	TRBV20-1	CSARVIGIADTQYF
TRBJ2-1	11	.	TRBV12-3/TRBV12-4	CASSLTIEQFF
TRBJ1-1	14	.	TRBV20-1	CSARATGVNTEAFF
TRBJ2-7	13	TRBD2	TRBV10-3	CAIGGLAVNEQYF
TRBJ2-1	16	.	TRBV5-6	CASSLDGDTSYNEQFF
TRBJ2-3	15	TRBD2	TRBV20-1	CSASPGTSFVDTQYF
TRBJ1-1	12	.	TRBV29-1	CSINLRGTEAFF
TRBJ2-7	19	.	TRBV6-1	CASSGPGTEDDSIAYEQYF
TRBJ2-1	15	.	TRBV2	CASMGSGPTYNEQFF
TRBJ2-1	16	TRBD2	TRBV29-1	CSVEVSGLAENNEQFF
TRBJ1-5	14	.	TRBV12-3/TRBV12-4	CASSLALGTQPQHF
TRBJ1-5	13	.	TRBV24-1	CATSVGPNQPQHF
TRBJ2-1	13	.	TRBV9	CASSVGGGSAQFF
.	13	.	TRBV29-1	CSVESGEGETQYF
TRBJ1-2	12	.	TRBV28	CASSFRFYGYTF
TRBJ2-7	19	TRBD2	TRBV9	CASSPGRLAGGTSSYEQYF
TRBJ2-1	19	TRBD2	TRBV7-8	CASSLAGTRLASSYNEQFF
TRBJ1-2	14	.	TRBV5-1	CASSLDQGNYGYTF
TRBJ1-2	13	.	TRBV10-3	CAISESFSNGYTF
TRBJ2-3	17	.	TRBV7-8	CASSLPDWARTTDTQYF
TRBJ2-3	9	.	TRBV12-3/TRBV12-4	CASRDTEYF
TRBJ2-1	16	TRBD2	TRBV20-1	CSARLQREGLGNEQFF
TRBJ2-7	15	.	TRBV11-1	CASSFLSGFNHKQYF
TRBJ2-1	14	.	TRBV7-3	CASSDPSRGNEQFF
TRBJ2-7	13	TRBD1	TRBV29-1	CSVGGTGRDEQYF
.	17	.	TRBV12-3/TRBV12-4	CASSFLGGQGSFSEQYF
TRBJ1-5	13	.	TRBV24-1	CATSEVGRQPQHF
TRBJ2-6	13	.	TRBV12-3/TRBV12-4	CANYNSGANVLTF
.	13	.	TRBV20-1	CSAKSDLAYEQYF
TRBJ2-6	13	TRBD2	TRBV29-1	CSVAGGRTNVLTF
TRBJ2-7	13	TRBD1	TRBV20-1	CSASEGALREQYF
TRBJ1-2	14	.	TRBV9	CASSGVRANYGYTF
TRBJ2-1	14	TRBD2	TRBV20-1	CSAMGGRAVGEQFF
TRBJ2-1	15	.	TRBV7-9	CASSFWGETNNEQFF
TRBJ2-1	15	.	TRBV27	CASSPGSFLYNEQFF
TRBJ2-7	14	TRBD1	TRBV27	CASSMGQGPYEQYF
TRBJ2-7	15	.	TRBV29-1	CSVEVSGTGLYEQYF
TRBJ2-5	10	.	TRBV27	CASKGETQYF
TRBJ1-2	14	.	TRBV7-2	CASSLDVDGYGYTF
TRBJ2-7	13	TRBD1	TRBV6-2/TRBV6-3	CASRYSTGYEQYF
TRBJ2-3	15	.	TRBV24-1	CATSSGAGVGDTQYF
TRBJ1-1	16	TRBD1	TRBV29-1	CSVEVPRDRGRLAAFF